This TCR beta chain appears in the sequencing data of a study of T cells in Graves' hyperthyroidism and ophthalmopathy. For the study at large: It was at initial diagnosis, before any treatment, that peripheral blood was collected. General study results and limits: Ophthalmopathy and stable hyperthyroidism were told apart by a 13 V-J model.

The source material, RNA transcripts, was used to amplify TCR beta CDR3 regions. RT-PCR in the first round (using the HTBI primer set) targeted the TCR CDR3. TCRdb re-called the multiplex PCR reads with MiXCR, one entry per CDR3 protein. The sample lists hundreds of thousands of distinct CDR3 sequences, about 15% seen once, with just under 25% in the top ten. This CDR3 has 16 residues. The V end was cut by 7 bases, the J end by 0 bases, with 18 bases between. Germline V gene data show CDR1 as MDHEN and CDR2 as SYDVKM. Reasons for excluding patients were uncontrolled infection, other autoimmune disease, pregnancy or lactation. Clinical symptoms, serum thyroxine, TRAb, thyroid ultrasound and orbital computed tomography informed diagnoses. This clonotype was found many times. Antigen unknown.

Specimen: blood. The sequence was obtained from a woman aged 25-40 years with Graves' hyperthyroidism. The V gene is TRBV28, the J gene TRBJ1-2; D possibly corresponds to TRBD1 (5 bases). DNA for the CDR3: TGTGCCAGCATAGGCAGGGAAGAGGGAGCTAACTATGGCTACACCTTC. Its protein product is CASIGREEGANYGYTF.